Listed below are T cell receptor beta chains from one sample, sequenced in a study of post-analysis software for immune sequencing data. TCRdb recomputed calls from the PCR reads with MiXCR, one row per CDR3 protein. This sample yields more than 450,000 distinct CDR3 sequences, of which approximately 34% are seen a single time; less than 6% belongs to the top ten. Sequencing was carried out using blood. The origin of the receptors is a girl under 18 with multiple sclerosis. CDR3s include the opening cysteine and the closing phenylalanine or tryptophan. The D gene is left open where the match is weak. A row's size may be missing; if present it is once, few, many or a size class.

cdr3_length j_call v_call clone_size d_call cdr3_nt cdr3_aa
13 TRBJ2-7 TRBV6-6 few NA TGTGCCAGCAGTTTTGCGGTAACCTACGAGCAGTACTTC CASSFAVTYEQYF
15 TRBJ2-1 TRBV9 few TRBD2 TGTGCCAGCAGCCCCGGGGGGGGTGCTAGCAATGAGCAGTTCTTC CASSPGGGASNEQFF
12 TRBJ1-1 TRBV12-3/TRBV12-4 NA NA TGTGCCAGCAGTTTTAACAGGAGAGAAGCTTTCTTT CASSFNRREAFF
15 TRBJ1-2 TRBV6-1 NA NA TGTGCCAGCAGTGAAGCGTCCAGGATTAACTATGGCTACACCTTC CASSEASRINYGYTF
16 TRBJ2-1 TRBV7-8 NA TRBD2 TGTGCCAGCAGAAAGGAGGCGGGGGGCACCTACAATGAGCAGTTCTTC CASRKEAGGTYNEQFF
17 TRBJ2-2 TRBV7-9 NA NA TGTGCCAGCAGCTTTCTTGGGGCAGGGGCCAACACCGGGGAGCTGTTTTTT CASSFLGAGANTGELFF
17 TRBJ2-3 TRBV5-1 NA NA TGCGCCAGCAGCCTTGTCCCCCTACGGCCCCCCACAGATACGCAGTATTTT CASSLVPLRPPTDTQYF
14 TRBJ2-7 TRBV10-3 few NA TGTGCCATCAACGCCGGGACGAACTCCTACGAGCAGTACTTC CAINAGTNSYEQYF
15 TRBJ2-3 TRBV5-1 few NA TGCGCCAGCAGCTTGTCCGGCCTTCTCACAGATACGCAGTATTTT CASSLSGLLTDTQYF
14 TRBJ2-3 TRBV7-2 NA NA TGTGCCAGCAGGGGGGGGGGCGGCACAGATACGCAGTATTTT CASRGGGGTDTQYF
15 TRBJ2-1 TRBV5-1 few TRBD1 TGCGCCAGCAGCCTACCGGGACAGGGGTACGGGGAGCAGTTCTTC CASSLPGQGYGEQFF
22 TRBJ1-5 TRBV5-1 NA TRBD1 TGCGCCAGCAGCTTGGCCGCGCATCTTACCGGGACAGGGGGAGCAGCTAATCAGCCCCAGCATTTT CASSLAAHLTGTGGAANQPQHF
14 TRBJ1-2 TRBV29-1 few NA TGCAGCGTTGCGTCAGCGGCAGTTGACTATGGCTACACCTTC CSVASAAVDYGYTF
17 TRBJ2-5 TRBV11-2 NA TRBD2 TGTGCCAGCAGCCCCGGGACTAGCGGGGGGGCATATGAGACCCAGTACTTC CASSPGTSGGAYETQYF
16 TRBJ2-1 TRBV5-1 NA NA TGCGCCAGCAGCTTGGGTTTGCGGGGAAGGTACAATGAGCAGTTCTTC CASSLGLRGRYNEQFF
12 TRBJ2-2 TRBV6-5 NA NA TGTGCCAGCAGTTATTCTACCGGGGAGCTGTTTTTT CASSYSTGELFF
13 TRBJ1-2 TRBV12-3/TRBV12-4 few TRBD1 TGTGCCAGCAGTTCAGGGGGGTCATATGGCTACACCTTC CASSSGGSYGYTF
15 TRBJ1-2 TRBV6-1 NA NA TGTGCCAGCAGTGAAGGAATGAACAGTAACTATGGCTACACCTTC CASSEGMNSNYGYTF
15 TRBJ2-3 TRBV20-1 many NA TGCAGTGCTTCAATCTCCCTGGGACTCACAGATACGCAGTATTTT CSASISLGLTDTQYF
14 TRBJ2-1 TRBV5-1 NA NA TGCGCCAGCAGCTTTCGAACGGGACATAATGAGCAGTTCTTC CASSFRTGHNEQFF
13 TRBJ1-5 TRBV6-5 NA NA TGTGCCAGCAGGCAGGGCGGCAATCAGCCCCAGCATTTT CASRQGGNQPQHF
19 TRBJ1-2 TRBV15 NA TRBD1 TGTGCCACCAGACAGAGGCCCGGGACAGGGATCCCCTTTGGCTATGGCTACACCTTC CATRQRPGTGIPFGYGYTF
16 TRBJ2-5 TRBV7-6 NA TRBD1 TGTGCCAGCAGCTCCTCCGGGACAGGAATGTTGGAGACCCAGTACTTC CASSSSGTGMLETQYF
13 TRBJ2-3 TRBV4-2 NA NA TGTGCCAGCAGCCAAGGGACCACAGATACGCAGTATTTT CASSQGTTDTQYF
17 TRBJ2-5 TRBV11-2 few TRBD1 TGTGCCAGCAGCTTAGGCTCCCTCTCGGGACAGCGAGAGACCCAGTACTTC CASSLGSLSGQRETQYF
13 TRBJ1-2 TRBV20-1 few NA TGCAGTGCTAGTTGGGGGCCATCCTATGGCTACACCTTC CSASWGPSYGYTF
15 TRBJ2-3 TRBV7-8 NA NA TGTGCCAGCAGCTTAGAAGGGGTTGCCACAGATACGCAGTATTTT CASSLEGVATDTQYF
13 TRBJ2-3 TRBV24-1 NA NA TGTGCCACGGAGGGCGAGAACACAGATACGCAGTATTTT CATEGENTDTQYF
15 TRBJ2-3 TRBV7-8 few NA TGTGCCAGCAGCTTAGGCCAGCGGTTCACAGATACGCAGTATTTT CASSLGQRFTDTQYF
14 TRBJ1-2 TRBV7-2 few NA TGTGCCAGCAGCTTAGTAGGAGCTCCTATAGGCTACACCTTC CASSLVGAPIGYTF
15 TRBJ2-1 TRBV20-1 few TRBD2 TGCAGTGCTAGATCCCTTAGCGGGGGATACAATGAGCAGTTCTTC CSARSLSGGYNEQFF
15 TRBJ2-5 TRBV7-2 few NA TGTGCCAGCAGTCCGGAGGGCAGGGGCCAAGAGACCCAGTACTTC CASSPEGRGQETQYF
17 TRBJ2-5 TRBV7-8 many TRBD1 TGTGCCAGCAGCTTAGGAATCAGTACAGGGGGCGAAGAGACCCAGTACTTC CASSLGISTGGEETQYF
11 TRBJ2-1 TRBV20-1 NA NA TGCAGTGCTTTTGTAGGTAATGAGCAGTTCTTC CSAFVGNEQFF
19 TRBJ2-5 TRBV4-1 NA TRBD2 TGCGCCAGCAGCCAAGACCCACAAAGACTAGCGGGAGAAACGGGTGAGCAGTACTTC CASSQDPQRLAGETGEQYF
12 TRBJ2-7 TRBV6-6 NA TRBD2 TGTGCCACCAGCGGGGGGAGCAATGAGCAGTACTTC CATSGGSNEQYF